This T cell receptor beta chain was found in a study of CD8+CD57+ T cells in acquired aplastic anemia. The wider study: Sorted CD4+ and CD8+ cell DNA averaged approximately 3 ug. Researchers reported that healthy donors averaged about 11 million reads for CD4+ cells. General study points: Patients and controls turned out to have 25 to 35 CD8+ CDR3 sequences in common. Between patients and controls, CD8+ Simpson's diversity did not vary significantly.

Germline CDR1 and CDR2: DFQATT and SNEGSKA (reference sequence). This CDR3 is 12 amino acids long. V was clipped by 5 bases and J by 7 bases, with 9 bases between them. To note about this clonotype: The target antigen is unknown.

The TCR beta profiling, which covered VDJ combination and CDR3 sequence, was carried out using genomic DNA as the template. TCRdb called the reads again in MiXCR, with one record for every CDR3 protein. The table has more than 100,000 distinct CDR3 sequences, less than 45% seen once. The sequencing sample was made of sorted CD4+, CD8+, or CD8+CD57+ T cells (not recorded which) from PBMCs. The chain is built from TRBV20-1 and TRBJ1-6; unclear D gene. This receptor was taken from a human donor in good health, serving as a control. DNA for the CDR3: TGCAGTGCTCGGGGAGAGAATTCACCCCTCCACTTT. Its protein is CSARGENSPLHF.